This T cell receptor beta chain is from a study of spatial heterogeneity in lung cancer (dated by TCRdb to between 2017 and 2020). About the study as a whole: Beta-chain transcripts were consistently detected in greater numbers than alpha-chain transcripts, which likely reflected higher beta-chain transcript abundance. Both alpha and beta chains were TCR-sequenced in 200 to 250 tumor regions, under 85 matched nontumor lung samples and some 50 PBMC samples obtained at surgery. In the raw uncorrected reads, each unique combination of TCR and UMI appeared more than ten times on average. TCR alpha and beta repertoires were quantitatively compared across multiple tumor regions, matched nontumor lung and blood in non-small cell lung cancer. Nonsynonymous mutation counts, determined by whole-exome sequencing of tumor tissue, were related to TCR repertoire features. Summary of the overall study and its limitations: Ubiquitous expanded tumor TCRs were found in blood more often at tumor resection than at routine follow-up. Additional single-cell paired TCR alpha and beta sequencing was considered necessary to confirm, at a functional level, the hypothesis that regional TCRs recognize regional mutations.

The library was made by 5' RACE. Reads for this sample came from a NextSeq 500. The TCR library protocol attached a unique molecular identifier to each TCR cDNA molecule to allow correction of PCR and sequencing errors. Per the source publication's procedure: TCR identification, UMI-based error correction and CDR3 extraction were all carried out with Decombinator tools. Expanded TCRs were defined as those above a frequency of 2 per 1,000, corresponding to the top 1% of the tumor frequency distribution. Renyi diversity was calculated using the R vegan package after each repertoire was subsampled 100 times to 5,000 TCRs. CDR3 similarity networks were constructed using string-kernel similarity of amino acid triplets, with links drawn between CDR3s whose pairwise similarity was above 0.82. TCRdb applied fastp at Q25 and MiXCR to the public reads, then kept only in-frame beta chains. Identical CDR3 protein sequences are pooled into one entry, listed with their most common genes and DNA. TCRdb's processing, not the study's, gives the V and J calls here. This sample lists approximately 49,000 distinct CDR3 sequences; approximately 5.7% were detected once. Of the sample, roughly 11% falls within the top ten clones.

This clonotype has at least ten counts. It has no known antigen specificity. The sample holds no much larger clone one base away, and base qualities are not on file. Read against the paper, the sample's time point label means: sample taken at primary tumor resection. Donors were 65 to 85 patients with early-stage, untreated non-small cell lung cancer from the lung TRACERx cohort. For TCR sequencing, whole RNA was extracted from tumor and nontumor lung tissue, or from cryopreserved PBMC samples, and no cell sorting was done. Only patients for whom sufficient RNA was available from at least two tumor regions were selected for TCR sequencing. V is cut by 5 bases and J by 0 bases, and the space between the germline ends is 23 bases. Including the terminal cysteine and phenylalanine, the CDR3 comprises 18 residues. Only the CDR3 DNA is retained, 54 bases long and in frame from the first base. The germline V gene specifies SGHTA as CDR1 and FQGNSA as CDR2.

The clonotype was recovered from a male donor with early-stage non-small cell lung cancer. The source was PBMCs, collected at surgery. Recombination linked TRBV7-2 to TRBJ2-7; TRBD2 is a weak D gene call, 6 bases matching. The CDR3 loop reads CASSNLGLPDLFSYEQYF. The DNA sequence is TGTGCCAGCAGCAATCTGGGACTTCCCGATCTTTTCTCCTACGAGCAGTACTTC.